This T cell receptor (beta chain) was found in a study of T cell responses to AZD1222 COVID-19 vaccine. The study, taken as a whole, reports: Spike-specific TCR breadth rose after two AZD1222 doses, and depth rose as well.

Remarks on this clone: Its antigen remains unidentified.

V lost 5 bases to trimming and J lost 3 bases, with 5 bases between them. The CDR3 consists of 12 residues. Germline V gene lookup returns CDR1 SGHTA and CDR2 FQGNSA. Clones were read by immunoSEQ multiplex PCR, and TCRdb kept only the in-frame ones, dropping some. Among about 110,000 clones listed, about 90% were seen once. The V call is TRBV7-2, the J call TRBJ1-5; unclear D gene. The receptor comes from an adult in good health. The material was peripheral blood, obtained on day 0 of AZD1222 vaccination. CDR3 DNA: TGTGCCAGCAGCCTGAACAATCAGCCCCAGCATTTT. Protein sequence: CASSLNNQPQHF.